Presented here are 11 T cell receptor beta chains from one specimen sequenced in a study of T cell repertoires in cytomegalovirus infection. MiXCR, applied by TCRdb to the reads, yields one record per CDR3 protein. The table shows nearly 700,000 distinct CDR3 sequences, with about 30% occurring only once. Their antigens remain unidentified. The starting material was cultured PBMCs, obtained from culture after CMV antigen stimulation. The origin of the receptors is a human donor in good health (CMV status not recorded). Some clones in this sample may be carry-over from other donors' samples.

This chain connects TRBV7-8 to TRBJ2-1; 14 nucleotides agree with TRBD2. Trimming at V came to 3 bases and at J to 9 bases, leaving 7 bases not matched to a gene. The germline V gene encodes CDR1 SGHVS and CDR2 FQNEAQ. The CDR3 length is 16 residues. Here the CDR3 reads CASSFDVGLAGVEQFF. Here the CDR3 DNA reads TGTGCCAGCAGCTTCGACGTGGGACTAGCGGGAGTTGAGCAGTTCTTC.

This chain joins TRBV6-6 and TRBJ1-1, with 9 bases lining up with TRBD1. Germline V CDR1 and CDR2: MNHNY, SVGAGI (reference sequence). The CDR3 totals 16 residues. V dropped 6 bases and J dropped 3; count of bases not matched to a gene: 11. CDR3 amino acids: CASRYRKQGAYTEAFF. CDR3 bases: TGTGCCAGCAGGTACAGAAAACAGGGGGCCTACACTGAAGCTTTCTTT.

This clonotype was found a few times. V gene TRBV5-6 combines with J gene TRBJ1-6, with a weak D call TRBD1 (6 bases). The CDR3 spans 13 residues. V was pared by 0 bases and J by 12 bases, with 10 bases between. The germline CDR1 and CDR2 sequences are SGHDT and YYEEEE. The CDR3 DNA is TGTGCCAGCAGCTTGGGGGGGGGCCTACCCCTCCACTTT. As protein: CASSLGGGLPLHF.

The V call is TRBV12-3 or TRBV12-4, the J call TRBJ2-7; 10 positions agree with TRBD1. The CDR3 is made up of 14 amino acids. V dropped 6 bases and J dropped 6; count of bases not matched to a gene: 8. The CDR3 spells CASSLPGQGREQYF. DNA of the CDR3: TGTGCCAGCAGCCTACCGGGACAGGGGCGCGAGCAGTACTTC.

This clonotype was observed a handful of times. The chain recombines TRBV6-2 or TRBV6-3 with TRBJ2-1, with 9 bases matching TRBD1. This CDR3 spans 14 amino acids. Trimming cost V 6 bases and J 7 bases; bases outside gene matches: 7. Germline V gene lookup returns CDR1 MNHEY and CDR2 SVGEGT. CDR3 in DNA: TGTGCCAGCAGGAAAACAGGGGGCACGAATGAGCAGTTCTTC. Its translation is CASRKTGGTNEQFF.

The chain uses TRBV12-3 or TRBV12-4 and TRBJ2-7; 10 bases are shared with TRBD2. V gave up 7 bases and J gave up 1 base; unmatched junction bases: 4. This CDR3 is built from 14 residues. CDR3 bases: TGTGCCAGCACCCCGGGACTAGCGTCCTACGAGCAGTACTTC. The encoded protein is CASTPGLASYEQYF.

This clonotype has just one count. This chain links TRBV5-8 with TRBJ2-3; 9 nucleotides match TRBD2. In germline, CDR1 is SGHTS, CDR2 YDEGEE. The CDR3 length is 15 residues. V trimming: 1 base; J trimming: 5 bases; junction bases outside the gene matches: 5. The CDR3 reads CASSLWGLAVDTQYF. CDR3 DNA sequence: TGTGCCAGCAGCTTGTGGGGACTAGCAGTAGATACGCAGTATTTT.

This chain joins TRBV7-6 and TRBJ2-1; either TRBD1 or TRBD2 may fit D (5 bases each). Trimming cost V 5 bases and J 2 bases, with 13 bases left between them. The CDR3 has 15 residues. Germline assignment: CDR1 SGHVS and CDR2 FNYEAQ. The chain's CDR3 is CASSVPGRAYNEQFF. CDR3 nucleotide sequence: TGTGCCAGCAGCGTCCCGGGACGAGCCTACAATGAGCAGTTCTTC.

The chain combines TRBV19 with TRBJ2-7; 9 bases are shared with TRBD2. This CDR3 contains 14 residues. The germline V gene has CDR1 LNHDA and CDR2 SQIVND (reference sequence). Germline trimming cut 4 bases from V and 2 bases from J; bases unmatched to any gene: 3. CDR3 amino acids: CASSNRLAAYEQYF. CDR3 DNA sequence: TGTGCCAGTAGTAACAGACTAGCGGCCTACGAGCAGTACTTC.

This clonotype showed up just a few times. The rearrangement joins TRBV7-2 to TRBJ2-1; D is ambiguous. Germline lookup yields CDR1 SGHTA and CDR2 FQGNSA. Trimming pared 1 base from V and 4 bases from J, leaving 8 bases between. The CDR3 spans 14 residues. In nucleotides, the CDR3 is TGTGCCAGCAGCTTAGTGGCTGTTTACAATGAGCAGTTCTTC. Residues: CASSLVAVYNEQFF.

This clonotype was seen more than once but under ten times. V usage is TRBV7-6 and J usage is TRBJ1-1; no clear D. Trimming took 1 base from V and 2 from J, leaving 8 bases between them. This CDR3 is built from 14 residues. Germline V gives CDR1 SGHVS, CDR2 FNYEAQ. The CDR3 DNA is TGTGCCAGCAGCTTAGTGGATCAAAACACTGAAGCTTTCTTT. Protein sequence: CASSLVDQNTEAFF. Combining the CDR3 with reference TRBV7-6 and TRBJ1-1 gives the whole variable domain GAGVSQSPRYKVTKRGQDVALRCDPISGHVSLYWYRQALGQGPEFLTYFNYEAQQDKSGLPNDRFSAERPEGSISTLTIQRTEQRDSAMYRCASSLVDQNTEAFFGQGTRLTVV.